The clone carrying this TCR beta chain was picked up many times. Its antigen is unknown. These data come from a study of T-cell memory formation after mild COVID-19. Study summary: TCR clusters showed largely donor specificity.

Trimming shortened V by 6 bases and J by 4 bases, and 18 bases separated the two germline ends. The CDR3 spans 15 residues. Germline lookup yields CDR1 MNHNY and CDR2 SVGAGI (reference sequence). Study results and limitations: Day 15 to 85 contracting clones showed balanced CD4/CD8; later expanders leaned CD4+.

MiXCR was run by TCRdb on the 5' RACE reads, yielding one entry per CDR3 protein. The repertoire has tens of thousands of distinct CDR3 sequences, around 12% of them found once; the top ten carry approximately 23%. Sequencing was carried out using PBMCs or a T cell subset sorted from them (not recorded which). The chain combines TRBV6-6 with TRBJ1-2; D remains unclear. The receptor was derived from a man between 18 and 29 years old who had mild COVID-19 (a few samples of this study predate the infection). Cell type and time point are not known. The CDR3 DNA follows: TGTGCCAGCAGCTATTTAGCGAAGGTGTTCTATGGCTACACCTTC. It translates to CASSYLAKVFYGYTF.